Sequencing of this T cell receptor (beta chain) was carried out in a study of blood T cell repertoires in COVID-19. Some clones are missing from TCRdb's copy, which holds only in-frame ones; the method was immunoSEQ multiplex PCR. The top ten clones hold around 10% of a sample with about 290,000 clones, roughly 86% of them seen once. The CDR3 is made up of 14 amino acids. V lost 5 bases and J 7 bases, leaving 17 bases between the germline ends. CDR1 is LNHDA and CDR2 is SQIVND in the germline V gene (reference sequence). The sample was peripheral blood. The sequence came from a young woman with COVID-19, enrolled during active disease. The chain links TRBV19 to TRBJ1-1; no definite D call. As DNA, the CDR3 is TGTGCCAGTAGTCCCCCCGGAGAGCCTAATGAAGCTTTCTTT. This gives the protein CASSPPGEPNEAFF. The variable domain in full, with the rest retrieved from reference TRBV19 and TRBJ1-1, is DGGITQSPKYLFRKEGQNVTLSCEQNLNHDAMYWYRQDPGQGLRLIYYSQIVNDFQKGDIAEGYSVSREKKESFPLTVTSAQKNPTAFYLCASSPPGEPNEAFFGQGTRLTVV.